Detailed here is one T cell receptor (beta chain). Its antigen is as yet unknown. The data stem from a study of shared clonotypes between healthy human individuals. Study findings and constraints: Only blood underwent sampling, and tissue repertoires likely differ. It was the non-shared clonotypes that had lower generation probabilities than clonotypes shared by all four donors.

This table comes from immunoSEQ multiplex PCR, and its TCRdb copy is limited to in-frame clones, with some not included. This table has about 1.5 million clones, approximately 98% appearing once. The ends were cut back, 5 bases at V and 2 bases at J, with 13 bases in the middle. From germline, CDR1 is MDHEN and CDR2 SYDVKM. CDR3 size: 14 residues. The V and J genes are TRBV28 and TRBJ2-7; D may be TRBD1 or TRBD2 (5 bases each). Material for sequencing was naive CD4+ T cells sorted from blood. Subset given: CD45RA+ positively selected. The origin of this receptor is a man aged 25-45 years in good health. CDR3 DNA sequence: TGTGCCAGCAGTCTCCGGGACCCAACCTACGAGCAGTACTTC. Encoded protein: CASSLRDPTYEQYF.